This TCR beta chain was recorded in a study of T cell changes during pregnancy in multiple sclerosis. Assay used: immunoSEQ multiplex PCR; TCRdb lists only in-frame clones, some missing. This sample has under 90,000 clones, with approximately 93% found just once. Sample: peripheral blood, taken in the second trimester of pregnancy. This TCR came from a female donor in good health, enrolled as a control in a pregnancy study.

The CDR3 coding sequence is TGCGCCAGCAGCTATGCAGGGGAAAATGAAGCTTTCTTT. Translation: CASSYAGENEAFF. The chain links TRBV5-1 to TRBJ1-1, with D possibly being TRBD1 (6 bases). The germline V gene encodes CDR1 SGHRS and CDR2 YFSETQ. Trimming removed 3 bases at V and 7 bases at J, with 13 bases between. This CDR3 is built from 13 residues. The whole variable domain, remainder taken from reference TRBV5-1 and TRBJ1-1, is KAGVTQTPRYLIKTRGQQVTLSCSPISGHRSVSWYQQTPGQGLQFLFEYFSETQRNKGNFPGRFSGRQFSNSRSEMNVSTLELGDSALYLCASSYAGENEAFFGQGTRLTVV.